This is a list of T cell receptor beta chains from one sample in a study of T cell changes during pregnancy in multiple sclerosis. Method: immunoSEQ multiplex PCR; TCRdb's copy keeps in-frame clones and lacks some. The data hold tens of thousands of clones, with around 90% observed a single time. The sequencing here drew on peripheral blood, taken after pregnancy. The receptors here all came from a female donor in good health, enrolled as a control in a pregnancy study. CDR3s include the opening cysteine and the closing phenylalanine or tryptophan. A D gene is named only where the DNA matches it firmly. Some rows mark clone size as missing; the rest say once, few, many or name a class of expanded clone.

>TRBJ2-7|NA|TRBV6-5|NA
TGTGCCAGCAGTTACTCGTTCAGGGGCGAGCCGCAGTACTTC
CASSYSFRGEPQYF
>TRBJ2-3|NA|TRBV5-1|NA
TGCGCCAGCACCCCGGGCAGGGACACAGATACGCAGTATTTT
CASTPGRDTDTQYF
>TRBJ1-1|TRBD1|TRBV6-5|NA
TGTGCCAGTTGCAGGGGGGACACTGAAGCTTTCTTT
CASCRGDTEAFF
>TRBJ2-5|TRBD1|TRBV11-2|NA
TGTGCCAGCAGCTCCAGGACAGGGGTGGTTGAGACCCAGTACTTC
CASSSRTGVVETQYF
>TRBJ2-3|TRBD2|TRBV25-1|NA
TGTGCCAGCAGTCTCCGGACTAGCGGGGCCAGGGGAGATACGCAGTATTTT
CASSLRTSGARGDTQYF
>TRBJ1-1|NA|TRBV6-5|NA
TGTGCCAGCAGTTCTGACCCGACAGTCACTGAAGCTTTCTTT
CASSSDPTVTEAFF
>TRBJ2-5|NA|TRBV7-8|NA
TGTGCCAGCAGCAACACCGGGATTCAAGAGACCCAGTACTTC
CASSNTGIQETQYF
>TRBJ2-7|TRBD2|TRBV28|NA
TGTGCCAGCAGTTTTCCGGGACTAGCGGGATACGAGCAGTACTTC
CASSFPGLAGYEQYF
>TRBJ2-7|NA|TRBV11-2|NA
TGTGCCAGCAGCTCGCAGTTCTCCTACGAGCAGTACTTC
CASSSQFSYEQYF
>TRBJ2-7|NA|TRBV7-2|NA
TGTGCCTCGTCAGAGGGGGGGGCCGCTCCCTACGAGCAGTACTTC
CASSEGGAAPYEQYF
>TRBJ2-1|TRBD2|TRBV30|NA
TGTGCCTGTACACTAGCGGGAGATCGCGAGCAGTTCTTC
CACTLAGDREQFF
>TRBJ1-5|NA|TRBV2|NA
TGTGCCAGCCGCCCTGGGGGGTCGGTAAGCAATCAGCCCCAGCATTTT
CASRPGGSVSNQPQHF
>TRBJ1-4|NA|TRBV30|few
TGTGCCTGGAGTGTGGGGCAGGCAGGGAATGAAAAACTGTTTTTT
CAWSVGQAGNEKLFF
>TRBJ2-2|NA|TRBV27|NA
TGTGCCAGCAGTTTCGATCGCCCAGCGAACACCGGGGAGCTGTTTTTT
CASSFDRPANTGELFF
>TRBJ1-1|NA|TRBV6-5|NA
TGTGCCAGCAGTGCCCCAGGGGATATCACTGAAGCTTTCTTT
CASSAPGDITEAFF
>TRBJ1-2|TRBD1|TRBV6-1|NA
TGTGCCAGCAGTGAAGCAATTCAGACAGGGATGGGGTTGAGAGGCTACACCTTC
CASSEAIQTGMGLRGYTF
>TRBJ1-5|TRBD1|TRBV18|NA
TGTGCCAGCTCACCTCTAAGACAGGGTGGGGATCAGCCCCAGCATTTT
CASSPLRQGGDQPQHF
>TRBJ2-3|TRBD2|TRBV9|NA
TGTGCTACCAGCAGCGGCCTTTCGGGGGGTCTCACAGATACGCAGTATTTT
CATSSGLSGGLTDTQYF
>TRBJ2-4|NA|TRBV28|NA
TGTGCCAGCAGGGGACTAGCCAAAAACATTCAGTACTTC
CASRGLAKNIQYF
>TRBJ1-2|NA|TRBV11-2|NA
TGTGCCAGCAGCTCACCTCGGGGGGCGCGGGGCTACACCTTC
CASSSPRGARGYTF
>TRBJ1-5|TRBD1|TRBV5-5|NA
TGTGCCAGCAGGGGCCCAGGGGGAAATCAGCCCCAGCATTTT
CASRGPGGNQPQHF
>TRBJ2-6|NA|TRBV2|NA
TGTGCCATCGCGGCTGGGGCCAACGTCCTGACTTTC
CAIAAGANVLTF
>TRBJ2-5|NA|TRBV7-6|NA
TGTGCCAGCAGCGAAAGGTCCGGGACTTTCGGGGAGACCCAGTACTTC
CASSERSGTFGETQYF
>TRBJ2-2|TRBD2|TRBV5-1|NA
TGCGCCAGCAGCAACACAGCGGGGGGGAACACCGGGGAGCTGTTTTTT
CASSNTAGGNTGELFF
>TRBJ1-1|TRBD1|TRBV5-1|NA
TGCGCCAGCAGCTCCGCGACAGGGCGGACTGAAGCTTTCTTT
CASSSATGRTEAFF